This T cell receptor beta chain was captured in a study of T cell responses to AZD1222 COVID-19 vaccine. Study information: Second-dose intervals near 4 or 12 weeks were combined.

The study's findings and limits: As reported, nearly half of all spike-specific TCRs target variant regions that are unmutated. Elevations in Spike-specific TCR breadth and depth followed administration of two AZD1222 doses.

The protocol was immunoSEQ multiplex PCR, while the TCRdb copy is restricted to in-frame clones and leaves out a portion. The repertoire holds about 170,000 clones, with about nine tenths as singletons. On this clone: Its specificity is not known.

The CDR3 sequence is 12 residues long. Trimming removed 5 bases from V and 6 bases from J, with 8 bases in between. The J gene is TRBJ1-5, the V gene TRBV12-3 or TRBV12-4, with D unclear. This TCR was recovered from an adult in good health. Material: peripheral blood, obtained on day 0 of AZD1222 vaccination. CDR3 sequence (DNA): TGTGCCAGCAGTCAGGCAATTCAGCCCCAGCATTTT. It specifies CASSQAIQPQHF.